The rows below give T cell receptor beta chains drawn from one sample of a study of blood T cell repertoires in COVID-19. Libraries were prepared by immunoSEQ multiplex PCR; TCRdb keeps only in-frame clonotypes and omits some of them. The sample gives about 430,000 clones, over 85% of which show up once; roughly 0.87% is in the top ten. The material sequenced was peripheral blood. These receptors originate from a man in his late teens or twenties with COVID-19, enrolled during active disease. The CDR3 runs from the conserved cysteine through the conserved F or W.

v_gene,CDR3aa
TRBV6-5,CASSSSGTGVYEQYF
TRBV19,CASKGAANNQPQHF
TRBV5-1,CASSHVESRGTDTQYF
TRBV28,CASSTLHSGRPYEQYF
TRBV11-3,CASRPTLGQPGYTF
TRBV5-5,CASSLVSGGDRETQYF
TRBV18,CASSRYGSADTQYF
TRBV3-1/TRBV3-2,CASSRGLAGGGGETQYF
TRBV2,CASSEGFSGNTIYF
TRBV11-2,CASSPTLIDTQYF
TRBV11-1,CASSLGGGGEQFF
TRBV16,CASSQSAGRNIQYF
TRBV4-1,CASSHGLGQETQYF
TRBV6-5,CASSSLTNEKLFF
TRBV2,CASPSRDRELLNTEAFF
TRBV2,CASSEEIRYNEQFF
TRBV19,CASSFAGEQYF
TRBV2,CASPEGDADYGYTF
TRBV3-1/TRBV3-2,CASSQDLGTPKGGGELFF
TRBV24-1,CATSESTGIGVTDTQYF
TRBV4-2,CASSQDRLKQGKSGANVLTF
TRBV5-1,CASSLAPGSEGTDTQYF
TRBV3-1/TRBV3-2,CASSPGTGPYEQYF
TRBV9,CASSAHERRSSYEQYF
TRBV7-9,CASSLESGNNEQFF
TRBV15,CATSTDSYNEQFF
TRBV9,CASSSGTGGNTIYF
TRBV18,CASSPTVMNTEAFF
TRBV29-1,CSVRQDGDQPQHF
TRBV2,CASNGATGSGANVLTF
TRBV7-9,CASGADPSSYEQYF
TRBV5-1,CASSLVSSSYEQYF
TRBV9,CASSRGGTGSEDTQYF
TRBV3-1/TRBV3-2,CASSQSLRRGDTQYF
TRBV27,CASSSGLAGALGEQYF
TRBV10-3,CAISESSRDQPQHF
TRBV3-1/TRBV3-2,CASSQLILAGQNEKLFF
TRBV6-4,CASSDSGAVTEAFF
TRBV12-5,CASGLVPGGLAGVQSSYEQYF
TRBV27,CASNGQVGEQFF
TRBV23-1,CASSRETGEAFF
TRBV6-1,CASSGLAGGLTGELFF